A selection of T cell receptor beta chains follows, all from one sample in a study of long-term antiretroviral therapy in people with HIV. Method: immunoSEQ multiplex PCR; TCRdb's copy keeps in-frame clones and lacks some. The sample lists 15,000 to 20,000 clones; around three quarters were seen once. Sequencing used unsorted PBMCs, obtained 2.2 years after starting antiretroviral therapy. The receptors derive from a man aged 50 to 59 with HIV. CDR3s include the opening cysteine and the closing phenylalanine or tryptophan. The order of the fields is D gene, J gene, V gene, clone size, CDR3 DNA, CDR3 protein. D genes are given only for firm matches. The size field is filled for only some rows; it gives once, few, many or a size class.

. TRBJ2-5 TRBV6-5 . TGTGCCAGCAGTTACGCAATAGCAGAAGAGACCCAGTACTTC CASSYAIAEETQYF
TRBD1 TRBJ1-2 TRBV6-5 . TGTGCCAGCAGTTCCCAATACCGGGACAGGGGGCATGGCTACACCTTC CASSSQYRDRGHGYTF
. TRBJ1-4 TRBV14 . TGTGCCAGCAGCCAAATTACGGTCCTGACAGCTACTAATGAAAAACTGTTTTTT CASSQITVLTATNEKLFF
TRBD1 TRBJ2-1 TRBV9 . TGTGCCAGCAGCTCCCGACAGGGCTCCTACAATGAGCAGTTCTTC CASSSRQGSYNEQFF
. TRBJ2-1 TRBV14 . TGTGCCAGCAGCCCCGGGACGCACAATGAGCAGTTCTTC CASSPGTHNEQFF
. TRBJ2-3 TRBV9 . TGTGCCAGCAGCGCTAGCACAGATACGCAGTATTTT CASSASTDTQYF
. TRBJ1-5 TRBV2 . TGTGCCAGCAGCGTACCCGAAGGGACGAGCAATCAGCCCCAGCATTTT CASSVPEGTSNQPQHF
. TRBJ2-2 TRBV7-2 . TGTGCCAGCAGCTTGACTCCCCCGAACACCGGGGAGCTGTTTTTT CASSLTPPNTGELFF
TRBD2 TRBJ2-5 TRBV28 . TGTGCCAGCAGCCGAACTAGCGGGGGGGTGGAGACCCAGTACTTC CASSRTSGGVETQYF
. TRBJ1-5 TRBV2 few TGTGCCAGCGGAGTTAATCAGCCCCAGCATTTT CASGVNQPQHF
TRBD2 TRBJ2-2 TRBV4-3 . TGCGCCAGCAGCCAGGGGACTAGCGGGGCGAACACCGGGGAGCTGTTTTTT CASSQGTSGANTGELFF
. TRBJ1-2 TRBV27 . TGTGCCAGCAGTACAGGGCCAGGGTCCTATGGCTACACCTTC CASSTGPGSYGYTF
. TRBJ2-7 TRBV27 . TGTGCCAGCAGTTCCTCCTACGAGCAGTACTTC CASSSSYEQYF
. TRBJ2-1 TRBV4-3 . TGCGCCAGCAGCCAACTTGGCACCAGGGGCAATGAGCAGTTCTTC CASSQLGTRGNEQFF
TRBD1 TRBJ2-2 TRBV27 few TGTGCCAGCAGTCCACCGACAGGGCCTGAGCTGTTTTTT CASSPPTGPELFF
. TRBJ1-5 TRBV5-5 . TGTGCCAGCAGCTTGGGACCTCTGGGAGACAATCAGCCCCAGCATTTT CASSLGPLGDNQPQHF
TRBD1 TRBJ2-7 TRBV4-2 . TGTGCCAGCAGCCAAACACCTACACAGGGGGCGGGCGAGCAGTACTTC CASSQTPTQGAGEQYF
. TRBJ1-1 TRBV18 . TGTGCCAGCTCACCACCGGAAAGGCGGAACACTGAAGCTTTCTTT CASSPPERRNTEAFF
. TRBJ1-2 TRBV7-2 . TGTGCCAGCAGCTCAAGCTCGAGCTATGGCTACACCTTC CASSSSSSYGYTF
TRBD1 TRBJ1-1 TRBV27 . TGTGCCAGCAGTTCGACCGGGACAGTTAACACTGAAGCTTTCTTT CASSSTGTVNTEAFF
TRBD2 TRBJ2-2 TRBV5-1 . TGCGCCAGCAGCTCGACGGGACTAGCGGGGGCCGGGAACACCGGGGAGCTGTTTTTT CASSSTGLAGAGNTGELFF
. TRBJ1-2 TRBV29-1 . TGCAGCGGCTACGGGGACCACGGCGACTATGGCTACACCTTC CSGYGDHGDYGYTF
TRBD2 TRBJ2-2 TRBV19 . TGTGCCAGTAGTATCGCTAGCGGGGGCTCCTACACCGGGGAGCTGTTTTTT CASSIASGGSYTGELFF
. TRBJ1-1 TRBV5-1 . TGCGCCAGCAGCTTCACCCGGGCTCGGGACACTGAAGCTTTCTTT CASSFTRARDTEAFF
. TRBJ2-7 TRBV5-1 . TGCGCCAGCAGCTTGGCGAGGTCCGAGCAGTACTTC CASSLARSEQYF
. TRBJ2-1 TRBV5-1 . TGCGCCAGCAGCTTGGGAGGGGGGGCTATTGACAATGAGCAGTTCTTC CASSLGGGAIDNEQFF
TRBD2 TRBJ2-5 TRBV7-9 . TGTGCCAGCAGCCCCCCGACTAGCGGGAGTAAGACCCAGTACTTC CASSPPTSGSKTQYF
TRBD1 TRBJ1-6 TRBV7-2 . TGTGCCAGCAGCTCAAGACAGGGCCGTAATTCACCCCTCCACTTT CASSSRQGRNSPLHF
. TRBJ1-2 TRBV28 . TGTGCCAGCAGTCCTGGCGGGCGTGGAGGTCCCGGGCTAACAGGTGGCTACACCTTC CASSPGGRGGPGLTGGYTF
. TRBJ1-6 TRBV5-5 . TGTGCCAGCAGACGGACATCTTCCCTCTATAATTCACCCCTCCACTTT CASRRTSSLYNSPLHF
. TRBJ2-7 TRBV6-5 . TGTGCCAGCAGTTACACGGGCGGGGAGAGCTACGAGCAGTACTTC CASSYTGGESYEQYF
. TRBJ2-7 TRBV9 . TGTGCCAGCAGCGTAGCAGCGGCCCTCTCCTACGAGCAGTACTTC CASSVAAALSYEQYF
TRBD1 TRBJ2-2 TRBV28 . TGTGCCAGCAGTTTATGGACAGGGGGCAACACCGGGGAGCTGTTTTTT CASSLWTGGNTGELFF